This T cell receptor beta chain came from a study of cytomegalovirus exposure and HLA in healthy donors. CDR3 size: 13 residues. The V gene's germline CDR1 is LNHDA and CDR2 SQIVND (reference sequence). J lost 3 bases, V lost 6 bases, and 4 bases had no gene match. The study's findings and limits: TCR beta chains associated with HLA were, in a later analysis, more clonally expanded than equally common others. Immune exposure information comprised only CMV serostatus. In vitro data verified a few CMV-associated chains as specific for CMV antigens. Reports indicated that the classifier achieved high specificity and sensitivity in diagnosing cytomegalovirus status.

As regards this clone: Antigen unknown.

Primers included in the PCR were 60 Vbeta and 13 Jbeta primers. Some clones are missing from TCRdb's copy, which holds only in-frame ones; the method was immunoSEQ multiplex PCR. The profile shows approximately 130,000 clones, about 79% of them singletons. Sequencing was done on a sample of PBMCs. The sequence derives from a man aged 50-59 years in good health and CMV-seronegative. This chain joins TRBV19 and TRBJ2-5, with TRBD1 matching 7 bases. The CDR3: CASRLQGEETQYF. The DNA of the CDR3 is TGTGCCAGTAGACTTCAGGGGGAAGAGACCCAGTACTTC.